This T cell receptor (beta chain) is from a study of shared clonotypes between healthy human individuals (dated by TCRdb to the early 2020s). Looking at the study overall: A couple of women and a few men aged 18 to 49 years were included in the cohort. For each donor, CD4 naive and CD4 memory were each run on three plates, CD8 naive on two plates, and CD8 memory on one plate. Blood TCR repertoires of four to six healthy adults were deeply sequenced to estimate repertoire size and the extent of clonotype sharing between individuals. To increase sequencing depth and limit assay-specific biases, different laboratories used diverse techniques to prepare libraries and sequence TCR repertoires. Between about 0.8 and 9 billion PBMCs per donor were obtained by leukapheresis. Overall study outcomes, separate from this receptor: The small number of donors limited the genetic and exposure-history diversity represented. Larger estimated clonotype richness was generally found for naive subsets than for memory subsets. Pairwise subsampling indicated that sequencing depth was expected to affect the degree of clonotype sharing among donors. Sampling was limited to blood, and TCR repertoires in tissue likely differ from TCR repertoires in blood. Higher generation probabilities were observed for clonotypes shared by all four sorted-subset donors than for non-shared clonotypes. About 5% of naive CD4, 3% to 3.5% of naive CD8, roughly 2.5% of memory CD4, and 0.35% to 0.4% of memory CD8 clonotypes were shared across several donors. Rarefaction of sorted-subset datasets indicated incomplete sequencing despite the large sequencing depth.

TCR CDR3 regions were amplified from genomic DNA by multiplex PCR using the deep immunoSEQ assay. Genomic DNA extracted from each cell subset was distributed evenly over all wells of several immunoSEQ 96-well plates, and each plate served as one replicate. For sorted subsets, about 0.2 ug genomic DNA, equal to tens of thousands of T cell genomes, was loaded into each replicate PCR. Purified libraries were quantified with a Qubit 3.0 fluorometer, sized on a Bioanalyzer 2100, and re-quantified with the KAPA Library Quantification kit. Every immunoSEQ 96-well plate was sequenced on a separate single-read 150-cycle Illumina NextSeq 550 flow cell. Regarding the original processing steps: Because only junctional sequences without quality scores were contained in the immunoSEQ output, filtering matching that applied to full-length reads could not be performed. Sequences were annotated with PyIR, a Python wrapper for IgBLAST v1.9, and V/J genes and CDR3 were assigned using IMGT germline references. Reads were removed for weak V/J assignments (E-value above 1e-6), missing CDR3, stop codons, out-of-frame junctions, or ambiguous translated residues. V3J clonotypes were defined as sequences sharing an identical inferred V gene, J gene, and CDR3 amino acid sequence. The percentage overlap between two repertoires was calculated by dividing the number of shared unique clonotypes by the size of the smaller repertoire. Repertoire richness was assessed with RTK rarefaction, the Chao1 estimator, and Recon v2.1 estimates of unobserved clonotypes. Generation probabilities for all TCRbeta clonotypes obtained by the gDNA method from several donors were computed using OLGA. The source is immuneACCESS, and TCRdb retained only in-frame sequences with V and J called. Part of the clones is not carried over; for the studies checked, unresolved V genes explain less than half of this, and the remainder is unexplained. V, J and clone size derive from that table, while D and trimming were established from the DNA sequence. Present in this sample are about 1 million clones, roughly 70% of which were seen just once. About 1.5% of the sample lies in the top ten.

Including cysteine and phenylalanine, the CDR3 has 16 amino acids. The DNA shown is the 48-base CDR3, in frame from base 1. For this chain, trimming is 5 bases at the V end and 3 bases at the J end, and the number of junction bases without a gene match is 7. The germline V gene (reference sequence) specifies LNHDA as CDR1 and SQIVND as CDR2. Regarding this clone: No antigen is known for it. The sample holds no much larger clone one base away, and base qualities are not on file.

The donors were healthy, HIV-negative adults with no recently reported acute infections or vaccinations. All donors were Caucasian adults living in Nashville, Tennessee, USA. Magnetic negative selection was used to enrich CD4+ T cells, after which naive cells were positively selected on CD45RA and the negative fraction became the memory subset. Blood was collected by leukapheresis, and PBMCs were isolated by Ficoll-Histopaque density gradient centrifugation and then cryopreserved in liquid nitrogen vapor phase. Purity and quantity of every magnetically sorted T cell population were checked by analytical flow cytometry. Each sorted fraction had its genomic DNA isolated and then quantified by UV absorbance on a Nanodrop 2000c.

Input material: memory CD4+ T cells sorted from blood. The sample's cell subset or site label, decoded: CD45RA-negative fraction. The rearranged segments are TRBV19 and TRBJ2-3, and 11 junctional nucleotides match TRBD2. This clonotype was obtained from a man between 18 and 29 years old in good health. The nucleotide sequence reads TGTGCCAGTAGTCCGACGACTAGCGGGATTACAGATACGCAGTATTTT. It translates as CASSPTTSGITDTQYF.